Listed here are 21 T cell receptor beta chains from one sample, sequenced in a study of shared clonotypes between healthy human individuals. Clones were sequenced by immunoSEQ multiplex PCR, and TCRdb holds only the in-frame ones, with some missing. The sample shows approximately 940,000 clones, approximately 80% of them seen only once. Sequencing was carried out using memory CD4+ T cells sorted from blood. Subset reported: CD45RA-negative fraction. The receptors originated from a man between 18 and 29 years old in good health.

This chain joins TRBV7-9 and TRBJ2-1; D remains ambiguous. The germline V gene encodes CDR1 SEHNR and CDR2 FQNEAQ (reference sequence). V was clipped by 5 bases and J by 3 bases, with 14 bases between them. CDR3 length equals 15 residues. The CDR3 protein is CASSQPGSLYNEQFF. CDR3 nucleotide sequence: TGTGCCAGCAGCCAGCCCGGATCCCTCTACAATGAGCAGTTCTTC.

As to this clone: Different DNA sequences within this sample yield the same CDR3. The rearrangement uses TRBV30 and TRBJ2-3; perhaps TRBD1 as D (6 bases). This CDR3 contains 11 residues. Deletions cut 5 bases from V and 5 bases from J, with 8 bases between. Germline V lookup: CDR1 GTSNPN, CDR2 SVGIG (reference sequence). In DNA, the CDR3 is TGTGCCTGGGGGGGCCGAGATACGCAGTATTTT. As protein: CAWGGRDTQYF.

The genes are TRBV9 and TRBJ1-3; no clear D gene. The CDR3 length is 17 residues. V lost 3 bases and J 2 bases, leaving 18 bases between the germline ends. Germline CDR1 reads SGDLS; CDR2 reads YYNGEE. CDR3 region: CASSGGPMGITGNTIYF. DNA for the CDR3: TGTGCCAGCAGCGGAGGTCCGATGGGTATTACTGGAAACACCATATATTTT. Combining the CDR3 with reference TRBV9 and TRBJ1-3 gives the whole variable domain DSGVTQTPKHLITATGQRVTLRCSPRSGDLSVYWYQQSLDQGLQFLIQYYNGEERAKGNILERFSAQQFPDLHSELNLSSLELGDSALYFCASSGGPMGITGNTIYFGEGSWLTVV.

The chain is built from TRBV4-1 and TRBJ2-1, with 14 bases fitting TRBD2. Losses at the gene ends were 2 bases for V and 9 bases for J; bases not matched to a gene: 9. The germline CDR1 and CDR2 sequences are MGHRA and YSYEKL. The length of the CDR3 is 17 residues. CDR3 nucleotides: TGCGCCAGCAGCCAACCACGACTAGCGGGGGGGCGGGGTGAGCAGTTCTTC. Protein sequence: CASSQPRLAGGRGEQFF.

The chain carries TRBV5-1 and TRBJ1-1; D is uncertain. Looked up from germline, CDR1 is SGHRS and CDR2 is YFSETQ. The CDR3 has 15 residues. Trimming left V 0 bases short and J 2 bases short, with 11 bases between. CDR3 sequence: CASSLVGSYNTEAFF. CDR3 DNA sequence: TGCGCCAGCAGCTTGGTGGGCAGCTATAACACTGAAGCTTTCTTT.

In its sample, this clone was seen a few times. V is TRBV6-1 and J is TRBJ2-1; no firm D call. V was shortened by 2 bases and J by 3 bases, with 14 bases between the two germline ends. The CDR3 loop spans 16 amino acids. In germline, CDR1 is MNHNS, CDR2 SASEGT. CDR3 DNA: TGTGCCAGCAGTGAAACAGCCTACCGAATCTACAATGAGCAGTTCTTC. Protein: CASSETAYRIYNEQFF.

The chain is built from TRBV28 and TRBJ2-1, with D possibly matching TRBD2 (6 bases). This CDR3 is 13 amino acids long. Trimming took off 7 bases at V and 8 bases at J, with 15 bases between the two ends. Looked up from germline, CDR1 is MDHEN and CDR2 is SYDVKM. The CDR3 sequence: CASTPEGTDEQFF. CDR3 nucleotide sequence: TGTGCCAGCACCCCGGAGGGGACGGATGAGCAGTTCTTC.

The chain links TRBV2 to TRBJ2-3; maybe TRBD2 (7 bases). Germline loops: CDR1 SNHLY, CDR2 FYNNEI. Trimming left V 8 bases short and J 4 bases short, with 22 bases between. This CDR3 has 16 residues. The CDR3 sequence is CASSPMAGARADTQYF. The DNA for the CDR3 is TGTGCCAGCTCCCCGATGGCGGGGGCTAGGGCAGATACGCAGTATTTT. Based on the CDR3 plus reference TRBV2 and TRBJ2-3, the full variable domain is EPEVTQTPSHQVTQMGQEVILRCVPISNHLYFYWYRQILGQKVEFLVSFYNNEISEKSEIFDDQFSVERPDGSNFTLKIRSTKLEDSAMYFCASSPMAGARADTQYFGPGTRLTVL.

The gene calls are TRBV18 and TRBJ2-3, with TRBD1 as a possible D gene (5 bases). The CDR3 contains 14 residues. The V end was cut by 2 bases, the J end by 3 bases, with 9 bases between. Germline CDR1 is KGHSH and CDR2 is LQKENI. The CDR3 DNA follows: TGTGCCAGCTCACCAAGGGCAGGGACAGATACGCAGTATTTT. It yields the protein CASSPRAGTDTQYF. Looking up the rest from reference TRBV18 and TRBJ2-3 gives the full variable domain: NAGVMQNPRHLVRRRGQEARLRCSPMKGHSHVYWYRQLPEEGLKFMVYLQKENIIDESGMPKERFSAEFPKEGPSILRIQQVVRGDSAAYFCASSPRAGTDTQYFGPGTRLTVL.

This clone has more than one count but fewer than ten. The V gene is TRBV19, the J gene TRBJ2-2; D is ambiguous. V lost 0 bases and J 8 bases, leaving 4 bases between the germline ends. Germline V gives CDR1 LNHDA, CDR2 SQIVND (reference sequence). CDR3 size: 12 residues. This CDR3 reads CASSIEQGELFF. The CDR3 DNA reads as TGTGCCAGTAGTATAGAACAGGGGGAGCTGTTTTTT.

In this sample, this clone turned up a few times. This specimen includes other DNA sequences encoding the same CDR3. The V gene is TRBV5-1, the J gene TRBJ1-4, with D perhaps TRBD1 (5 bases). The CDR3 has 15 residues. Trimming shortened V by 4 bases and J by 0 bases, and 10 bases separated the two germline ends. Looked up from germline, CDR1 is SGHRS and CDR2 is YFSETQ. The CDR3 DNA is TGCGCCAGCAGCCTGACAGAAACAACTAATGAAAAACTGTTTTTT. Translating gives CASSLTETTNEKLFF.

This sequence joins TRBV27 and TRBJ2-1; TRBD2 matches 8 bases. Germline V gene data show CDR1 as MNHEY and CDR2 as SMNVEV (reference sequence). This CDR3 is 14 amino acids long. The V and J ends lost 8 bases and 6 bases, in that order; junction bases with no gene match: 9. CDR3 bases: TGTGCCAGCGGCAGCGGGAGTCTTTCCAATGAGCAGTTCTTC. Its protein product is CASGSGSLSNEQFF.

The chain recombines TRBV10-2 with TRBJ1-5, with a tentative D call TRBD1 (6 bases). Trimming removed 9 bases at V and 4 bases at J, with 10 bases between. This CDR3 is built from 12 residues. Looked up from germline, CDR1 is WSHSY and CDR2 is SAAADI. CDR3 amino acids: CASQQGNQPQHF. As DNA, the CDR3 is TGCGCCAGTCAACAGGGAAATCAGCCCCAGCATTTT.

This clone was seen a few times. This sequence joins TRBV10-2 and TRBJ1-1, with D maybe TRBD1 (6 bases). There are 13 residues in the CDR3. In germline, CDR1 is WSHSY, CDR2 SAAADI. V was shortened by 6 bases and J by 2 bases, with 10 bases between the two germline ends. Here the CDR3 DNA reads TGCGCCAGCAGGTGGACAGAAAACACTGAAGCTTTCTTT. Its protein is CASRWTENTEAFF.

V is TRBV19 and J is TRBJ1-5; the D gene is possibly TRBD1 (5 bases). CDR3 length equals 15 residues. The V and J ends lost 7 bases and 2 bases respectively, with 15 bases between them. The V gene's germline CDR1 is LNHDA and CDR2 SQIVND (reference sequence). The CDR3 reads CASTARGEGNQPQHF. DNA of the CDR3: TGTGCCAGTACCGCTAGGGGCGAGGGCAATCAGCCCCAGCATTTT.

CDR3 loop: CASSPRTGRTYNEQFF. The CDR3 DNA is TGTGCCAGCTCACCACGGACGGGGAGGACCTACAATGAGCAGTTCTTC. The chain carries TRBV18 and TRBJ2-1; tentative D call: TRBD2 (6 bases). CDR1 and CDR2 (germline): KGHSH, LQKENI. The CDR3 extends over 16 amino acids. Trimming took off 1 base at V and 2 bases at J, with 12 bases between the two ends.

The chain couples TRBV7-8 to TRBJ1-5; D unclear. The V gene's germline CDR1 is SGHVS and CDR2 FQNEAQ. The CDR3 length is 16 residues. V lost 1 base, J lost 7 bases, and 17 bases lay in between. The CDR3 nucleotides are TGTGCCAGCAGCTTAGAGGCAGGTACTATGGGGCAGCCCCAGCATTTT. Encoded protein: CASSLEAGTMGQPQHF.

The chain combines TRBV7-2 with TRBJ2-3; TRBD1 aligns across 8 bases. The germline V gene has CDR1 SGHTA and CDR2 FQGNSA. This CDR3 contains 18 residues. Trimming cost V 5 bases and J 5 bases; bases outside gene matches: 18. The CDR3, as DNA: TGTGCCAGCAGCCCAAGCTTAAGAGTCGGACAGGGTAGAGATACGCAGTATTTT. Translation gives CASSPSLRVGQGRDTQYF. Based on the CDR3 plus reference TRBV7-2 and TRBJ2-3, the full variable domain is GAGVSQSPSNKVTEKGKDVELRCDPISGHTALYWYRQSLGQGLEFLIYFQGNSAPDKSGLPSDRFSAERTGGSVSTLTIQRTQQEDSAVYLCASSPSLRVGQGRDTQYFGPGTRLTVL.

This clone has just a few counts. This chain joins TRBV5-1 and TRBJ1-1; D gene uncertain. The CDR3 has 14 residues. V lost 3 bases and J 1 base, leaving 10 bases between the germline ends. Germline V lookup: CDR1 SGHRS, CDR2 YFSETQ. This chain's CDR3 is CASSSQPGNTEAFF. The CDR3 DNA is TGCGCCAGCAGCTCGCAACCGGGGAACACTGAAGCTTTCTTT.

The rearrangement joins TRBV25-1 to TRBJ1-2; maybe TRBD1 (5 bases). This CDR3 is 12 amino acids long. Germline V lookup: CDR1 MGHDK, CDR2 SYGVNS. V lost 6 bases, J lost 2 bases, and 7 bases lay in between. The CDR3 DNA follows: TGTGCCAGCAGGTGGGGGAACTATGGCTACACCTTC. Translation gives CASRWGNYGYTF.

This clone has a single count. The gene calls are TRBV11-3 and TRBJ1-2, with a weak D call TRBD1 (6 bases). CDR1 is SGHNT, CDR2 YENEEA, per germline. V was trimmed by 3 bases and J by 6 bases, leaving 14 bases between them. The CDR3 sequence is 14 residues long. As DNA, the CDR3 is TGTGCCAGCAGCTTCCAACAGGGTTGGAATGGCTACACCTTC. This translates into CASSFQQGWNGYTF.